Listed here are 29 T cell receptor beta chains from one sample, sequenced in a study of blood T cell repertoires in COVID-19. Clones were sequenced by immunoSEQ multiplex PCR, and TCRdb holds only the in-frame ones, with some missing. The sample comprises 61,000 or so clones, about nine tenths of which are singletons, and 20% to 25% rests with the top ten. The sequencing input was peripheral blood. The receptors derive from a woman aged 45 to 65 with active or convalescent COVID-19.

This clone has more than one count but fewer than ten. This chain uses TRBV19 with TRBJ1-1; D is unclear. Germline V lookup: CDR1 LNHDA, CDR2 SQIVND (reference sequence). CDR3 length: 11 residues. V dropped 2 bases and J dropped 5 bases, with 3 bases sitting between them. CDR3 sequence: CASSIPTEAFF. CDR3 bases: TGTGCCAGTAGTATACCGACTGAAGCTTTCTTT. Full variable domain (remainder filled in from reference TRBV19 and TRBJ1-1): DGGITQSPKYLFRKEGQNVTLSCEQNLNHDAMYWYRQDPGQGLRLIYYSQIVNDFQKGDIAEGYSVSREKKESFPLTVTSAQKNPTAFYLCASSIPTEAFFGQGTRLTVV.

The V call is TRBV9, the J call TRBJ1-4; D is uncertain. V was shortened by 0 bases and J by 0 bases, with 6 bases between the two germline ends. Germline V gene lookup returns CDR1 SGDLS and CDR2 YYNGEE. The CDR3 loop spans 15 amino acids. The CDR3 nucleotides read TGTGCCAGCAGCGTAGGTCTTGCAACTAATGAAAAACTGTTTTTT. It translates to CASSVGLATNEKLFF.

The CDR3 spells CASSPPGQGYEAFF. The CDR3 DNA is TGTGCCAGCTCACCACCGGGACAGGGCTATGAAGCTTTCTTT. The chain joins TRBV18 to TRBJ1-1; 9 bases fit TRBD1. CDR3 length: 14 amino acids. CDR1 is KGHSH and CDR2 is LQKENI in the germline V gene. J was trimmed by 7 bases and V by 0 bases; bases with no gene match: 3.

The chain links TRBV9 to TRBJ1-2; the match to TRBD1 covers 9 bases. Trimming at V came to 3 bases and at J to 4 bases, leaving 7 bases not matched to a gene. Germline V gives CDR1 SGDLS, CDR2 YYNGEE. The CDR3 is 15 residues long. The CDR3 is CASSARTGAIYGYTF. As DNA, the CDR3 is TGTGCCAGCAGCGCACGGACAGGGGCAATCTATGGCTACACCTTC.

The chain combines TRBV19 with TRBJ2-7, with 7 bases lining up with TRBD1. Germline values: CDR1 LNHDA, CDR2 SQIVND (reference sequence). The CDR3 length is 13 residues. Germline trimming cut 6 bases from V and 5 bases from J; bases unmatched to any gene: 7. The CDR3 region has the DNA TGTGCCAGTAGCTCACAGGGGTTTGACGAGCAGTACTTC. Amino acid sequence: CASSSQGFDEQYF. Combining the CDR3 with reference TRBV19 and TRBJ2-7 gives the whole variable domain DGGITQSPKYLFRKEGQNVTLSCEQNLNHDAMYWYRQDPGQGLRLIYYSQIVNDFQKGDIAEGYSVSREKKESFPLTVTSAQKNPTAFYLCASSSQGFDEQYFGPGTRLTVT.

The chain carries TRBV6-5 and TRBJ1-2, with no clear D. Trimming shortened V by 0 bases and J by 1 base, and 12 bases separated the two germline ends. The CDR3 totals 16 residues. Germline V gene sequence: CDR1 MNHEY, CDR2 SVGAGI. The DNA for the CDR3 is TGTGCCAGCAGTTACTCGGGCAGGAATCTTAACTATGGCTACACCTTC. It translates to CASSYSGRNLNYGYTF.

This chain links TRBV27 with TRBJ2-1, with a weak D call TRBD2 (5 bases). This CDR3 region has 16 residues. V dropped 5 bases and J dropped 0 bases, with 14 bases sitting between them. Germline V gene data show CDR1 as MNHEY and CDR2 as SMNVEV (reference sequence). This CDR3 reads CASSRLALSSYNEQFF. Written as DNA, the CDR3 is TGTGCCAGCAGTCGCCTAGCCTTAAGCTCCTACAATGAGCAGTTCTTC.

The gene calls are TRBV2 and TRBJ2-7, with 10 bases aligning to TRBD2. The CDR3 runs to 13 residues. Germline V gives CDR1 SNHLY, CDR2 FYNNEI. V trimming: 10 bases; J trimming: 6 bases; junction bases outside the gene matches: 9. CDR3 sequence (DNA): TGTGCCATCCTAGGGACTAGCGCCTCCGAGCAGTACTTC. This codes for CAILGTSASEQYF.

The chain combines TRBV5-6 with TRBJ2-1; D perhaps matches TRBD2 (5 bases). With 1 base removed from V and 1 base from J, the gap between germline ends came to 18 bases. The CDR3 covers 18 residues. CDR1 is SGHDT and CDR2 is YYEEEE in the germline V gene. The CDR3 is CASSLLGSVLESYNEQFF. The DNA of the CDR3 is TGTGCCAGCAGCTTGTTAGGGTCGGTACTAGAATCCTACAATGAGCAGTTCTTC.

The V and J genes are TRBV10-2 and TRBJ2-5; 10 nucleotides align to TRBD2. This CDR3 is 15 amino acids long. Germline V gives CDR1 WSHSY, CDR2 SAAADI. V dropped 8 bases and J dropped 2; count of bases not matched to a gene: 8. The CDR3 sequence is CASGAVAGGQETQYF. The DNA for the CDR3 is TGCGCCAGCGGGGCCGTAGCGGGAGGACAAGAGACCCAGTACTTC.

The V gene is TRBV27, the J gene TRBJ2-7; 9 bases fit TRBD1. Per germline, CDR1 MNHEY and CDR2 SMNVEV (reference sequence). The CDR3 sequence is 15 residues long. The trim removed 3 bases at V and 2 bases at J, leaving 5 bases unmatched. CDR3 region: CASSFTGGGTYEQYF. CDR3 in DNA: TGTGCCAGCAGTTTCACAGGGGGCGGAACCTACGAGCAGTACTTC.

This clone has more than one count but fewer than ten. V usage is TRBV9 and J usage is TRBJ1-2; no firm D call. This CDR3 is 16 amino acids long. Germline CDR1 SGDLS, CDR2 YYNGEE. The germline V and J ends were trimmed by 0 bases and 4 bases, with 16 bases remaining between them. The CDR3 loop reads CASSVDDTPGVYGYTF. CDR3 DNA: TGTGCCAGCAGCGTAGATGATACCCCCGGGGTCTATGGCTACACCTTC.

The rearrangement links TRBV2 to TRBJ2-3; perhaps TRBD1 as D (5 bases). Trimming took off 3 bases at V and 4 bases at J, with 17 bases between the two ends. Germline values: CDR1 SNHLY, CDR2 FYNNEI. This CDR3 comprises 16 residues. Written as DNA, the CDR3 is TGTGCCAGCAGTGAGGGGTGGGTAGCAGGGTCAGATACGCAGTATTTT. Translation gives CASSEGWVAGSDTQYF. Based on the CDR3 plus reference TRBV2 and TRBJ2-3, the full variable domain is EPEVTQTPSHQVTQMGQEVILRCVPISNHLYFYWYRQILGQKVEFLVSFYNNEISEKSEIFDDQFSVERPDGSNFTLKIRSTKLEDSAMYFCASSEGWVAGSDTQYFGPGTRLTVL.

The chain is built from TRBV18 and TRBJ1-4; the match to TRBD1 covers 7 bases. The CDR3 extends over 14 amino acids. V shed 2 bases and J 9 bases; nucleotides not matched to a gene: 6. Germline CDR1 reads KGHSH; CDR2 reads LQKENI. The CDR3 DNA reads TGTGCCAGCTCACCAAATGAACAGGGGAAAAAACTGTTTTTT. Its protein product is CASSPNEQGKKLFF.

This chain uses TRBV27 with TRBJ2-1; D ambiguous. The CDR3 contains 15 residues. The V and J ends lost 1 base and 2 bases respectively, with 9 bases between them. Germline values: CDR1 MNHEY, CDR2 SMNVEV (reference sequence). The CDR3 DNA is TGTGCCAGCAGTTTATATCGGTCCCCCTACAATGAGCAGTTCTTC. This sequence encodes CASSLYRSPYNEQFF.

J is TRBJ1-2 and V is TRBV7-2, with TRBD1 matching 10 bases. The CDR3 has 15 residues. V shed 3 bases, J shed 4 bases, and the junction held 5 bases outside the gene matches. Germline V gene lookup returns CDR1 SGHTA and CDR2 FQGNSA. CDR3 nucleotide sequence: TGTGCCAGCAGCTTGGGACAGGGGTCTAGCTATGGCTACACCTTC. This gives the protein CASSLGQGSSYGYTF.

The chain links TRBV5-4 to TRBJ2-3; D possibly corresponds to TRBD2 (7 bases). The CDR3 is made up of 14 amino acids. The V gene's germline CDR1 is SGHNT and CDR2 YYREEE (reference sequence). The ends were cut back, 2 bases at V and 4 bases at J, with 11 bases in the middle. CDR3 sequence (DNA): TGTGCCAGCAGCTTAAGGGGGGGATCAGATACGCAGTATTTT. Protein product: CASSLRGGSDTQYF.

This CDR3 is CASSYAGRKTEAFF. Written as DNA, the CDR3 is TGTGCCAGCAGTTATGCGGGCCGGAAGACTGAAGCTTTCTTT. The V gene is TRBV6-6, the J gene TRBJ1-1; the D is unclear. V was shortened by 3 bases and J by 5 bases, with 13 bases between the two germline ends. CDR1 is MNHNY, CDR2 SVGAGI, per germline (reference sequence). The length of the CDR3 is 14 residues.

The rearrangement joins TRBV7-9 to TRBJ2-4; TRBD1 aligns across 7 bases. This CDR3 is built from 15 residues. V shed 4 bases and J 4 bases; nucleotides not matched to a gene: 7. The germline V gene encodes CDR1 SEHNR and CDR2 FQNEAQ (reference sequence). DNA of the CDR3: TGTGCCAGCAGCTCAGACAGGGATCGTAAAAACATTCAGTACTTC. Encoded protein: CASSSDRDRKNIQYF. The whole variable domain, filled in from reference TRBV7-9 and TRBJ2-4, reads DTGVSQNPRHKITKRGQNVTFRCDPISEHNRLYWYRQTLGQGPEFLTYFQNEAQLEKSRLLSDRFSAERPKGSFSTLEIQRTEQGDSAMYLCASSSDRDRKNIQYFGAGTRLSVL.

This chain links TRBV19 with TRBJ1-1, with D tentatively TRBD1 (5 bases). Trimming left V 6 bases short and J 5 bases short, with 13 bases between. Germline V gene sequence: CDR1 LNHDA, CDR2 SQIVND (reference sequence). This CDR3 contains 13 residues. The CDR3 sequence is CASSRGQTTEAFF. CDR3 in DNA: TGTGCCAGTAGCCGTGGACAAACGACTGAAGCTTTCTTT. Full variable domain (rest looked up from reference TRBV19 and TRBJ1-1): DGGITQSPKYLFRKEGQNVTLSCEQNLNHDAMYWYRQDPGQGLRLIYYSQIVNDFQKGDIAEGYSVSREKKESFPLTVTSAQKNPTAFYLCASSRGQTTEAFFGQGTRLTVV.

This clone was seen just once. J is TRBJ2-2 and V is TRBV27; 8 bases map to TRBD1. The CDR3 totals 14 residues. Germline CDR1 MNHEY, CDR2 SMNVEV (reference sequence). J gave up 8 bases and V 6 bases, and 8 bases lay outside the gene matches. The CDR3 is CASRPDRGLGELFF. The CDR3 DNA reads as TGTGCCAGCAGACCCGACAGGGGATTAGGGGAGCTGTTTTTT.

Note on this clone: An end of the junction differs from the germline gene, which may be a read error. The chain couples TRBV20-1 to TRBJ1-3; D not certain. This CDR3 has 13 amino acids. The germline V gene encodes CDR1 DFQATT and CDR2 SNEGSKA (reference sequence). Here the CDR3 reads CCASVGVGNTIYF. The CDR3 DNA reads as TGCTGTGCTAGTGTCGGGGTTGGAAACACCATATATTTT.

V is TRBV10-3 and J is TRBJ2-7; 8 bases agree with TRBD2. Germline V gives CDR1 ENHRY, CDR2 SYGVKD. The CDR3 totals 14 residues. J was trimmed by 0 bases and V by 8 bases; bases with no gene match: 6. CDR3 sequence: CAIAQRESSYEQYF. In DNA, the CDR3 is TGTGCCATCGCCCAGCGGGAGAGCTCCTACGAGCAGTACTTC.

The V call is TRBV25-1, the J call TRBJ1-6, with 7 bases aligning to TRBD1. J gave up 7 bases and V 8 bases, and 5 bases lay outside the gene matches. The CDR3 loop spans 13 amino acids. CDR1 MGHDK and CDR2 SYGVNS come from the germline V gene. As DNA, the CDR3 is TGTGCCAGCCAACGGGACAGAAATTCACCCCTCCACTTT. Amino acid sequence: CASQRDRNSPLHF.

This clone came up a few times. The V and J genes are TRBV19 and TRBJ1-5; 9 positions agree with TRBD1. V trimming: 5 bases; J trimming: 2 bases; junction bases outside the gene matches: 10. Germline V CDR1 and CDR2: LNHDA, SQIVND (reference sequence). This CDR3 has 17 residues. The CDR3 DNA sequence: TGTGCCAGTAGTCACCTACAGGGGGCGTCCGGCAATCAGCCCCAGCATTTT. Translating gives CASSHLQGASGNQPQHF.

The gene calls are TRBV9 and TRBJ2-2; D not resolved. This CDR3 has 16 residues. The germline V gene encodes CDR1 SGDLS and CDR2 YYNGEE. Trimming pared 0 bases from V and 6 bases from J, leaving 15 bases between. CDR3 DNA: TGTGCCAGCAGCGTAGGCCAGGATCCTTCCGCCGGGGAGCTGTTTTTT. This gives the protein CASSVGQDPSAGELFF.

The chain couples TRBV29-1 to TRBJ1-2; 8 bases align to TRBD1. This CDR3 is 20 amino acids long. Germline CDR1 reads SQVTM; CDR2 reads ANQGSEA. Unmatched junction bases numbered 25, after V lost 5 bases and J lost 2 bases. The CDR3 sequence: CSVLLRPHAGTGSWNYGYTF. The CDR3 DNA sequence: TGCAGCGTTCTCCTTCGGCCCCACGCTGGGACAGGTTCTTGGAACTATGGCTACACCTTC.

The J gene is TRBJ2-2, the V gene TRBV11-3; the D gene is possibly TRBD1 (6 bases). V was cut by 3 bases and J by 5 bases, with 10 bases left in between. The CDR3 has 14 amino acids. Germline loops: CDR1 SGHNT, CDR2 YENEEA. The CDR3 region has the DNA TGTGCCAGCAGCTTCCCGGACAGTACCGGGGAGCTGTTTTTT. Protein product: CASSFPDSTGELFF.

V usage is TRBV9 and J usage is TRBJ2-7; 8 bases align to TRBD1. This CDR3 contains 14 residues. Germline V lookup: CDR1 SGDLS, CDR2 YYNGEE. Germline trimming cut 3 bases from V and 3 bases from J; bases unmatched to any gene: 5. CDR3 bases: TGTGCCAGCAGCGCAGGGGGCAGCGACTACGAGCAGTACTTC. Amino acids: CASSAGGSDYEQYF.